This record covers a single T cell receptor beta chain. The PCR had 60 Vbeta and 13 Jbeta primers. The table came from immunoSEQ multiplex PCR; TCRdb's copy has only in-frame clones and leaves some out. The sample carries about 160,000 clones, about 85% recorded once. The data are from a study of cytomegalovirus exposure and HLA in healthy donors. This CDR3 has 15 amino acids. Trimming removed 2 bases from V and 3 bases from J, with 14 bases in between. Germline loops: CDR1 SNHLY, CDR2 FYNNEI. Sequenced input: PBMCs. This receptor was identified in a male donor in good health and CMV-seropositive. The V gene is TRBV2, the J gene TRBJ2-7; perhaps TRBD1 as D (6 bases). CDR3 residues: CASSESRQGNYEQYF. The DNA of the CDR3 is TGTGCCAGCAGTGAAAGTCGGCAGGGGAACTACGAGCAGTACTTC. The full variable domain, its missing parts supplied by reference TRBV2 and TRBJ2-7, is EPEVTQTPSHQVTQMGQEVILRCVPISNHLYFYWYRQILGQKVEFLVSFYNNEISEKSEIFDDQFSVERPDGSNFTLKIRSTKLEDSAMYFCASSESRQGNYEQYFGPGTRLTVT.